These T cell receptor beta chains were read from a single sample in a study of blood T cell repertoires in COVID-19. Profiling relied on immunoSEQ multiplex PCR, and the TCRdb table lists in-frame clones only, not all of them. Counted here are some 350,000 clones, more than 70% occurring once; the ten biggest clones make up approximately 5.3%. The specimen sequenced was PBMCs or T cells enriched from blood (not recorded which). All receptors derive from a woman aged 30 to 39 who had recovered from COVID-19. Both conserved end residues are part of each CDR3. Each record gives: clone size, V gene, J gene, CDR3 protein. Only some rows state a clone size, as once, few, many or a class for expanded clones.

.	TRBV5-8	TRBJ1-3	CASSSGRASGNTIYF
.	TRBV5-1	TRBJ2-3	CASSPSGGRRGTQYF
.	TRBV21-1	TRBJ1-1	CASSRGGGEIGAFF
.	TRBV2	TRBJ1-2	CASSYSRGSGGYTF
once	TRBV18	TRBJ2-1	CASSAQGAGSYNEQFF
.	TRBV11-2	TRBJ1-1	CASSLGLRARGVQDTEAFF
.	TRBV9	TRBJ1-6	CASSTWVGDNSPLHF
few	TRBV7-6	TRBJ1-2	CASSLDPPGGPGGYTF
few	TRBV10-3	TRBJ1-2	CAISDPGQDHYGYTF
.	TRBV29-1	TRBJ2-7	CSVEFADRGLGEQYF
.	TRBV19	TRBJ1-5	CASSPNRDSYSNQPQHF
.	TRBV28	TRBJ1-2	CASSLTGVRNYGYTF
.	TRBV7-9	TRBJ2-1	CASSSGGFRPNEQFF
.	TRBV9	TRBJ1-5	CASSVEGGPQHF
.	TRBV5-4	TRBJ1-2	CASSHPDRGQGGYTF
few	TRBV25-1	TRBJ2-7	CASGGTAKNEQYF
once	TRBV2	TRBJ1-1	CASVGVPNTEAFF
.	TRBV28	TRBJ1-1	CASIRPRSSVLTAFF
.	TRBV14	TRBJ1-1	CASKGQWNTEAFF
few	TRBV2	TRBJ1-4	CASSALGHSNEKLFF
.	TRBV5-5	TRBJ2-3	CASSLGASGFTDTQYF
few	TRBV6-5	TRBJ1-1	CASSYLTGNTEAFF
.	TRBV5-6	TRBJ2-3	CASSWDRQLDTQYF
.	TRBV15	TRBJ2-1	CATSRSGQGSREQFF
few	TRBV4-1	TRBJ2-1	CASRLTGGSYNEQFF
.	TRBV27	TRBJ2-3	CASRLASGQDMQYF
.	TRBV18	TRBJ2-1	CASSPRPQYNEQFF
.	TRBV5-5	TRBJ2-7	CASSLKGNEQYF
.	TRBV19	TRBJ2-5	CASSNTRGQGIGIQETQYF
.	TRBV6-5	TRBJ1-1	CASSGGRDGTEAFF
.	TRBV7-2	TRBJ2-7	CASSLDPGTYEQYF
.	TRBV24-1	TRBJ2-1	CATSDVDRHEQFF
.	TRBV7-3	TRBJ2-1	CASSLTRPGGSPQGQFF
.	TRBV5-6	TRBJ2-7	CASSWQSREQYF
once	TRBV2	TRBJ2-7	CASSAPNTYEQYF
.	TRBV10-1	TRBJ2-3	CASSEAGITDTQYF
.	TRBV6-2/TRBV6-3	TRBJ1-6	CASSYSDRGSYNSPLHF
.	TRBV5-6	TRBJ2-5	CASSRTGGPIQETQYF
.	TRBV7-9	TRBJ2-5	CASTSEKGRQETQYF
once	TRBV7-3	TRBJ2-1	CASSFSATSGSPHDSYNEQFF
.	TRBV20-1	TRBJ1-2	CSASPFRVGGYTF
.	TRBV2	TRBJ1-6	CASSLGTSGSPLHF
.	TRBV18	TRBJ1-1	CASSPRGMNTEAFF
.	TRBV5-1	TRBJ2-3	CASSSNRGLSTDTQYF
.	TRBV4-3	TRBJ1-6	CASSQDRNSYNSPLHF
.	TRBV16	TRBJ1-4	CASSQWAYGEKLFF
.	TRBV6-5	TRBJ2-3	CASSYSSGGETDTQYF
.	TRBV18	TRBJ1-6	CASSPTVSSYNSPLHF
.	TRBV5-4	TRBJ2-5	CASSMDRGRETQYF
.	TRBV4-1	TRBJ1-5	CASSQVYRTGYNQPQHF
.	TRBV3-1/TRBV3-2	TRBJ1-2	CASSQARTGPYGYTF
.	TRBV19	TRBJ2-2	CASSMTRGDTGELFF
.	TRBV29-1	TRBJ1-1	CSETGVSTEAFF